These 17 T cell receptor beta chains were sequenced from one sample in a study of cytomegalovirus exposure and HLA in healthy donors (dated by TCRdb to about 2017). Library preparation used the immunoSEQ multiplex PCR assay. For the multiplex PCR, a mixture combining 60 forward primers for TCR Vbeta segments and 13 reverse primers for TCR Jbeta segments was used. What TCRdb holds here is the immuneACCESS table cut down to in-frame rearrangements. Part of the clones is not present; checked against another copy, under half of the missing clones reflect an unresolved V gene, and the others are unexplained. This sample lists 150,000 or so clones; around 80% were detected once. About 5.2% of the sample comes from the top ten. What was sequenced was PBMCs. The source is a man under 40 in good health and CMV-seropositive.

This CDR3 reads CATSRGLAANEETQYF. The CDR3 DNA sequence: TGTGCCACCAGCAGAGGGCTAGCGGCTAATGAAGAGACCCAGTACTTC. The chain combines TRBV15 with TRBJ2-5; TRBD2 aligns across 7 bases. The CDR3 runs to 16 residues. CDR1 LNHNV and CDR2 YYDKDF come from the germline V gene (reference sequence). After removal of 1 base from V and 3 bases from J, the junction contained 8 bases not matched to a gene.

J is TRBJ2-5 and V is TRBV12-5; D is perhaps TRBD2 (5 bases). Germline CDR1 reads LGHNT; CDR2 reads FRNRAP. The CDR3 runs to 17 residues. With 1 base removed from V and 1 base from J, the gap between germline ends came to 16 bases. The CDR3 sequence is CASGLEASGGGQETQYF. DNA for the CDR3: TGTGCTAGTGGTTTGGAAGCTTCGGGCGGAGGCCAAGAGACCCAGTACTTC. The variable domain in full, completed from reference TRBV12-5 and TRBJ2-5, reads DARVTQTPRHKVTEMGQEVTMRCQPILGHNTVFWYRQTMMQGLELLAYFRNRAPLDDSGMPKDRFSAEMPDATLATLKIQPSEPRDSAVYFCASGLEASGGGQETQYFGPGTRLLVL.

J is TRBJ2-1 and V is TRBV2, with a tentative D call TRBD1 (5 bases). Germline V gene sequence: CDR1 SNHLY, CDR2 FYNNEI. V lost 10 bases, J lost 10 bases, and 17 bases lay in between. The CDR3 runs to 12 residues. CDR3 sequence reads: CATKTEVGEQFF. For the CDR3, the DNA is TGTGCCACCAAGACAGAGGTCGGGGAGCAGTTCTTC.

The chain has TRBV5-6 and TRBJ1-3; perhaps TRBD1 as D (6 bases). This CDR3 has 16 residues. In germline, CDR1 is SGHDT, CDR2 YYEEEE. V was clipped by 1 base and J by 1 base, with 12 bases between them. Here the CDR3 reads CASSLIAGTSGNTIYF. For the CDR3, the DNA is TGTGCCAGCAGCTTGATCGCAGGGACATCTGGAAACACCATATATTTT.

CDR3 loop: CASSLGPLETNEKLFF. The DNA for the CDR3 is TGTGCCAGCAGTTTGGGGCCCCTTGAAACTAATGAAAAACTGTTTTTT. The chain is built from TRBV28 and TRBJ1-4, with TRBD1 as a possible D gene (5 bases). This CDR3 spans 16 amino acids. In germline, CDR1 is MDHEN, CDR2 SYDVKM. Between the trimmed V and J ends, which lost 3 bases and 1 base, there was a span of 12 bases.

The chain couples TRBV19 to TRBJ2-1; the match to TRBD1 covers 8 bases. This CDR3 has 14 amino acids. Germline CDR1 LNHDA, CDR2 SQIVND (reference sequence). J gave up 8 bases and V 7 bases, and 10 bases lay outside the gene matches. CDR3: CASNFYRGLDEQFF. CDR3 sequence (DNA): TGTGCCAGTAATTTCTACAGGGGGTTGGATGAGCAGTTCTTC.

This chain connects TRBV6-1 to TRBJ2-7; 8 nucleotides align to TRBD2. Germline assignment: CDR1 MNHNS and CDR2 SASEGT. This CDR3 is built from 15 residues. V gave up 2 bases and J gave up 2 bases; unmatched junction bases: 5. CDR3 sequence reads: CASSENSSGAYEQYF. The CDR3 nucleotides are TGTGCCAGCAGTGAAAATAGTAGCGGGGCCTACGAGCAGTACTTC.

V gene TRBV5-8 combines with J gene TRBJ2-6; 7 bases are shared with TRBD1. Losses at the gene ends were 4 bases for V and 4 bases for J; bases not matched to a gene: 8. Germline lookup yields CDR1 SGHTS and CDR2 YDEGEE. The CDR3 has 16 amino acids. CDR3 sequence reads: CASSLLTGIGANVLTF. The CDR3 nucleotides read TGTGCCAGCAGCCTGTTGACAGGGATCGGGGCCAACGTCCTGACTTTC.

The chain uses TRBV28 and TRBJ2-7; D may be TRBD1 (6 bases). The V end lost 6 bases, the J end lost 0 bases, and 12 bases lay between the germline ends. Germline assignment: CDR1 MDHEN and CDR2 SYDVKM. CDR3 size: 14 residues. The chain's CDR3 is CASRPTGSSYEQYF. Written as DNA, the CDR3 is TGTGCCAGCAGACCGACAGGCAGCTCCTACGAGCAGTACTTC.

The chain has TRBV10-1 and TRBJ1-1; TRBD1 might be the D (6 bases). V lost 5 bases to trimming and J lost 3 bases, with 10 bases between them. This CDR3 has 13 residues. Germline loops: CDR1 WNHNN, CDR2 SYGVQD (reference sequence). CDR3 in DNA: TGCGCCAGCAGTTACAGGGTAGACACTGAAGCTTTCTTT. Translation gives CASSYRVDTEAFF.

This chain connects TRBV5-1 to TRBJ1-5; D unclear. Between the trimmed V and J ends, which lost 0 bases and 0 bases, there was a span of 7 bases. Germline V gene data show CDR1 as SGHRS and CDR2 as YFSETQ. The CDR3 has 15 residues. CDR3 sequence: CASSLDSTSNQPQHF. The CDR3 coding sequence is TGCGCCAGCAGCTTGGACAGCACTAGCAATCAGCCCCAGCATTTT. Full variable domain (missing parts from reference TRBV5-1 and TRBJ1-5): KAGVTQTPRYLIKTRGQQVTLSCSPISGHRSVSWYQQTPGQGLQFLFEYFSETQRNKGNFPGRFSGRQFSNSRSEMNVSTLELGDSALYLCASSLDSTSNQPQHFGDGTRLSIL.

The CDR3 sequence is CASSLWTSGSSYEQYF. In DNA form, the CDR3 reads TGTGCCAGCAGTTTATGGACTAGCGGTAGCTCCTACGAGCAGTACTTC. This chain uses TRBV5-6 with TRBJ2-7; TRBD2 matches at 10 bases. The CDR3 is 16 amino acids. CDR1 and CDR2 (germline): SGHDT, YYEEEE. The V segment lost 5 bases and the J segment 0 bases; nucleotides outside the gene matches: 8.

The CDR3 DNA follows: TGCGCCAGCAGAAGGGGGCAATACAATGAGCAGTTCTTC. Translated, it gives CASRRGQYNEQFF. The chain is built from TRBV5-1 and TRBJ2-1; 7 nucleotides match TRBD1. Germline V lookup: CDR1 SGHRS, CDR2 YFSETQ. This CDR3 has 13 residues. Losses at the gene ends were 5 bases for V and 4 bases for J; bases not matched to a gene: 3.

The chain uses TRBV29-1 and TRBJ2-5; a possible D gene is TRBD1 (7 bases). In germline, CDR1 is SQVTM, CDR2 ANQGSEA. The V gene lost 7 bases and the J gene lost 5 bases, with 14 bases spanning the gap. The CDR3 totals 12 residues. The CDR3 is CSGGPGGETQYF. The DNA for the CDR3 is TGCAGCGGCGGCCCAGGGGGGGAGACCCAGTACTTC.

In this sample, this clone turned up a few times. An end of the junction does not agree with germline; a read error may underlie this. The chain uses TRBV7-9 and TRBJ2-7; D unclear. The CDR3 length is 11 residues. From germline, CDR1 is SEHNR and CDR2 FQNEAQ (reference sequence). Here the CDR3 reads CSSSNYYEQYF. In nucleotides, the CDR3 is TGTTCCAGCAGCAATTACTACGAGCAGTACTTC.

This chain links TRBV11-3 with TRBJ2-5; TRBD1 aligns across 10 bases. Germline V gene sequence: CDR1 SGHNT, CDR2 YENEEA. This CDR3 region has 16 residues. J was trimmed by 5 bases and V by 1 base; bases with no gene match: 7. The DNA of the CDR3 is TGTGCCAGCAGCTTAGGCGGACAGGGGGTAGTGGAGACCCAGTACTTC. Translation gives CASSLGGQGVVETQYF.

The rearrangement joins TRBV5-6 to TRBJ2-1, with D possibly matching TRBD2 (6 bases). The germline gives CDR1 SGHDT, CDR2 YYEEEE. The V gene lost 0 bases and the J gene lost 6 bases, with 10 bases spanning the gap. The CDR3 sequence is 14 residues long. The CDR3 DNA reads as TGTGCCAGCAGCTTGGTACTAGCAGCCAATGAGCAGTTCTTC. This encodes CASSLVLAANEQFF. Full variable domain (missing parts from reference TRBV5-6 and TRBJ2-1): DAGVTQSPTHLIKTRGQQVTLRCSPKSGHDTVSWYQQALGQGPQFIFQYYEEEERQRGNFPDRFSGHQFPNYSSELNVNALLLGDSALYLCASSLVLAANEQFFGPGTRLTVL.